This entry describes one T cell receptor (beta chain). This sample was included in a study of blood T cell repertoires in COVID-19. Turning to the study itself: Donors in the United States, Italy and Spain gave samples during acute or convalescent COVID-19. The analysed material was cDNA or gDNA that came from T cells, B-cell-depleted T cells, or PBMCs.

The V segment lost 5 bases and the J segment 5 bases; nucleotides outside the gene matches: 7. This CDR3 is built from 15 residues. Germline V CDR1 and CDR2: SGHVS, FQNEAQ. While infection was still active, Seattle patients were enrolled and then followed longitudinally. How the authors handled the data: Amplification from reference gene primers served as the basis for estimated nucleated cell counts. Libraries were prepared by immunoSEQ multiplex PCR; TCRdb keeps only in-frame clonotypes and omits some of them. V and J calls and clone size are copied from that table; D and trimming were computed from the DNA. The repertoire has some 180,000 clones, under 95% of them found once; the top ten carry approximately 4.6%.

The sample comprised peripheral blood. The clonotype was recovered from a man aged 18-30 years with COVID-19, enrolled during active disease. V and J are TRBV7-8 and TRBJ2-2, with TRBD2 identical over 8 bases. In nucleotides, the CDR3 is TGTGCCAGCAGCCGAATTAGCGGGATAACCGGGGAGCTGTTTTTT. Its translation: CASSRISGITGELFF.